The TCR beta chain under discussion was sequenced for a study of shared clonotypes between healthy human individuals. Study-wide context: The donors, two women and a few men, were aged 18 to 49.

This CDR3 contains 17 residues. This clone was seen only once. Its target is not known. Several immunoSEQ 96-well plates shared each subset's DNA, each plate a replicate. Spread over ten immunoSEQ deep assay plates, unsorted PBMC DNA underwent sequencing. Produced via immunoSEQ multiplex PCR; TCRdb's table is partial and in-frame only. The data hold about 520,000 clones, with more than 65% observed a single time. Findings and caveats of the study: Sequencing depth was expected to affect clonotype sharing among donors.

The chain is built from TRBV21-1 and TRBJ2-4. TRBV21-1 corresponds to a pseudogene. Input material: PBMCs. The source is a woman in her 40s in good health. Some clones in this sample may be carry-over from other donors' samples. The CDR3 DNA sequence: TGTGCCAGCAGCAAAGGGACGGGTGCCTCGGCCAAAAACATTCAGTACTTC. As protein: CASSKGTGASAKNIQYF.